A single sample gave rise to the 17 T cell receptor beta chains below, sequenced in a study of shared clonotypes between healthy human individuals. As defined, naive CD8 cells were CD45RO-negative and positively selected for CCR7, with terminally differentiated effector memory CD45RA+ cells excluded. TCRdb's table, derived via immunoSEQ multiplex PCR, lists solely in-frame clones and lacks some. The table shows 500,000 to 700,000 clones, with approximately 95% occurring only once. The specimen was naive CD8+ T cells sorted from blood. Receptors originate from a woman in her thirties in good health.

The J gene is TRBJ1-2, the V gene TRBV27; 9 positions agree with TRBD1. The CDR3 totals 12 residues. After removal of 10 bases from V and 6 bases from J, the junction contained 6 bases not matched to a gene. In germline, CDR1 is MNHEY, CDR2 SMNVEV (reference sequence). The CDR3 DNA is TGTGCCACAAAACAGGGGGCTCATGGCTACACCTTC. Its translation is CATKQGAHGYTF.

This clone was counted once. This sequence joins TRBV27 and TRBJ2-7; 12 bases align to TRBD2. Trimming removed 5 bases from V and 2 bases from J; junction bases left unmatched: 7. Germline V gene lookup returns CDR1 MNHEY and CDR2 SMNVEV (reference sequence). CDR3 length: 16 amino acids. The CDR3: CASSGRTSGTTYEQYF. CDR3 DNA sequence: TGTGCCAGCAGTGGTAGGACTAGCGGGACTACCTACGAGCAGTACTTC.

The chain joins TRBV28 to TRBJ2-7, with TRBD1 matching over 11 bases. Germline V gene data show CDR1 as MDHEN and CDR2 as SYDVKM. This CDR3 comprises 13 residues. After removal of 10 bases from V and 3 bases from J, the junction contained 5 bases not matched to a gene. CDR3 coding DNA: TGTGCCACCAAGGACAGGGGGCTCTACGAGCAGTACTTC. Protein sequence: CATKDRGLYEQYF.

The rearrangement joins TRBV29-1 to TRBJ1-1, with no clear D. This CDR3 has 12 residues. V was clipped by 4 bases and J by 1 base, with 7 bases between them. The germline V gene encodes CDR1 SQVTM and CDR2 ANQGSEA. For the CDR3, the DNA is TGCAGCGTTGTTTACTCGAACACTGAAGCTTTCTTT. Encoded protein: CSVVYSNTEAFF.

Comments on this clone: The sample has other DNA sequences that encode this CDR3 too. This chain links TRBV27 with TRBJ2-1, with 11 positions matching TRBD2. CDR3 length equals 15 residues. Losses at the gene ends were 2 bases for V and 5 bases for J; bases not matched to a gene: 2. Germline V lookup: CDR1 MNHEY, CDR2 SMNVEV (reference sequence). The CDR3 sequence: CASSLGTSGNNEQFF. Written as DNA, the CDR3 is TGTGCCAGCAGTTTAGGGACTAGCGGAAACAATGAGCAGTTCTTC.

Only a few counts were recorded for this clone. V and J are TRBV5-6 and TRBJ2-1; 9 bases line up with TRBD2. The J segment lost 0 bases and the V segment lost 4 bases, leaving 14 bases of the junction unmatched. The CDR3 length is 19 residues. Germline V CDR1 and CDR2: SGHDT, YYEEEE. The CDR3 DNA is TGTGCCAGCAGCCTCGGTCGGACTAGCGTTACGAGCTCCTACAATGAGCAGTTCTTC. Protein product: CASSLGRTSVTSSYNEQFF.

V usage is TRBV28 and J usage is TRBJ2-7, with 9 bases lining up with TRBD1. The CDR3 loop spans 15 amino acids. V was pared by 4 bases and J by 3 bases, with 7 bases of the junction left unmatched. Germline values: CDR1 MDHEN, CDR2 SYDVKM. The CDR3 reads CASSSIPGQGYEQYF. CDR3 bases: TGTGCCAGCAGTTCTATCCCGGGACAGGGCTACGAGCAGTACTTC.

The rearrangement uses TRBV7-9 and TRBJ2-7; 8 bases are shared with TRBD2. V lost 1 base, J lost 7 bases, and 3 bases stayed unmatched. The CDR3 sequence is 13 residues long. The germline V gene encodes CDR1 SEHNR and CDR2 FQNEAQ (reference sequence). The CDR3 bases are TGTGCCAGCAGCTTAGGGACTAGCAAAGAGCAGTACTTC. Translated: CASSLGTSKEQYF.

This clone was detected only once. This CDR3 is also generated by other DNA sequences in the sample. V is TRBV29-1 and J is TRBJ2-2; no reliable D call. The CDR3 runs to 13 residues. V was clipped by 4 bases and J by 0 bases, with 6 bases between them. Germline loops: CDR1 SQVTM, CDR2 ANQGSEA. The CDR3 region is CSVVAPNTGELFF. In DNA form, the CDR3 reads TGCAGCGTTGTAGCTCCGAACACCGGGGAGCTGTTTTTT.

The sample holds one count of this clone. This chain links TRBV11-2 with TRBJ2-7; D gene ambiguous. Trimming left V 3 bases short and J 2 bases short, with 14 bases between. CDR1 and CDR2 (germline): SGHAT, FQNNGV. The CDR3 consists of 15 residues. The CDR3 bases are TGTGCCAGCAGCTTTTCCGGCATCCGGACCTACGAGCAGTACTTC. This encodes CASSFSGIRTYEQYF.

The rearrangement links TRBV7-2 to TRBJ2-3, with TRBD1 matching 9 bases. V lost 3 bases, J lost 2 bases, and 6 bases stayed unmatched. The germline V gene has CDR1 SGHTA and CDR2 FQGNSA. The CDR3 covers 16 residues. For the CDR3, the DNA is TGTGCCAGCAGCTTTGGACAGGGGCTCTTCACAGATACGCAGTATTTT. This gives the protein CASSFGQGLFTDTQYF.

A remark on this clone: This specimen includes other DNA sequences encoding the same CDR3. The J gene is TRBJ2-7, the V gene TRBV6-6, with D unclear. The ends were cut back, 0 bases at V and 2 bases at J, with 5 bases in the middle. The CDR3 runs to 13 residues. Germline CDR1 MNHNY, CDR2 SVGAGI (reference sequence). This CDR3 is CASSYSSAYEQYF. The CDR3, as DNA: TGTGCCAGCAGTTACTCGTCAGCCTACGAGCAGTACTTC.

The chain uses TRBV7-7 and TRBJ2-2; TRBD2 matches at 7 bases. CDR3 size: 17 residues. Germline V gene sequence: CDR1 SSHAT, CDR2 FNYEAQ (reference sequence). V dropped 5 bases and J dropped 1; count of bases not matched to a gene: 10. CDR3 sequence reads: CASSQIRGRENTGELFF. In DNA form, the CDR3 reads TGTGCCAGCAGCCAAATACGTGGGAGGGAGAACACCGGGGAGCTGTTTTTT.

V usage is TRBV6-1 and J usage is TRBJ2-7; a possible D gene is TRBD2 (7 bases). V lost 1 base and J lost 4, with 11 bases in between. The CDR3 has 14 residues. Germline assignment: CDR1 MNHNS and CDR2 SASEGT. The DNA of the CDR3 is TGTGCCAGCAGTGAAGTGGAGGGGGGGTACGAGCAGTACTTC. This translates into CASSEVEGGYEQYF.

Only one count was recorded for this clone. This chain uses TRBV29-1 with TRBJ2-5, with D perhaps matching TRBD2 (5 bases). Judging by the DNA end, TRBJ2-7 fits better; the J call may be wrong. The germline gives CDR1 SQVTM, CDR2 ANQGSEA. CDR3 size: 12 residues. DNA for the CDR3: TGCAGCGTTGTCATGGAGGCGGACGAGCAGTACTTC. Its translation is CSVVMEADEQYF.

V is TRBV20-1 and J is TRBJ1-2; D gene ambiguous. Deletions cut 3 bases from V and 11 bases from J, with 4 bases between. The CDR3 totals 8 residues. Germline V gene lookup returns CDR1 DFQATT and CDR2 SNEGSKA (reference sequence). CDR3 amino acids: CSAREYTF. CDR3 coding DNA: TGCAGTGCTAGGGAGTACACCTTC.

This chain joins TRBV18 and TRBJ2-5; TRBD1 aligns across 8 bases. The DNA end favors TRBJ2-7, so the J call may be wrong. CDR3 length: 15 amino acids. The germline gives CDR1 KGHSH, CDR2 LQKENI. The CDR3 DNA follows: TGTGCCAGCTCACCCGGACGGGACAGGACCTACGAGCAGTACTTC. As protein: CASSPGRDRTYEQYF.